A single sample gave rise to the 13 T cell receptor beta chains below, sequenced in a study of naive and memory T cell subsets. The SP2 primer and nested alpha and beta constant region primers amplified ligated cDNA in four rounds. A single record per CDR3 protein comes from TCRdb applying MiXCR to the 5' RACE reads. Among roughly 60,000 distinct CDR3 sequences listed, 8% were seen once. TCR cDNA received a 3' ligated oligonucleotide that carried a UMI. Every receptor here comes from a female donor in good health.

This clonotype showed up just a few times. CDR3 loop: CASSYWRQETQYF. The CDR3 bases are TGTGCCAGCAGTTACTGGCGCCAAGAGACCCAGTACTTC. The V call is TRBV6-5, the J call TRBJ2-5; unclear D gene. The CDR3 is 13 amino acids. Germline CDR1 MNHEY, CDR2 SVGAGI. Trimming cost V 1 base and J 1 base, with 4 bases left between them.

This clonotype was detected ten times or more. The junction and the germline gene differ at one end; a read error may be behind it. CDR3: CASSPLGTTVSGF. CDR3 DNA: TGTGCCAGCAGCCCCCTCGGGACCACAGTGTCGGGCTTC. The chain recombines TRBV7-9 with TRBJ2-5; perhaps D is TRBD1 or TRBD2 (5 bases each). Germline assignment: CDR1 SEHNR and CDR2 FQNEAQ (reference sequence). The CDR3 spans 13 residues.

This clonotype is a singleton in its sample. This chain uses TRBV5-1 with TRBJ2-2, with TRBD1 matching over 8 bases. J gave up 5 bases and V 9 bases, and 6 bases lay outside the gene matches. The CDR3 totals 13 residues. The germline gives CDR1 SGHRS, CDR2 YFSETQ. CDR3 protein: CATGQGRTGELFF. For the CDR3, the DNA is TGCGCCACAGGACAGGGAAGGACCGGGGAGCTGTTTTTT. Full variable domain (remainder filled in from reference TRBV5-1 and TRBJ2-2): KAGVTQTPRYLIKTRGQQVTLSCSPISGHRSVSWYQQTPGQGLQFLFEYFSETQRNKGNFPGRFSGRQFSNSRSEMNVSTLELGDSALYLCATGQGRTGELFFGEGSRLTVL.

This clonotype was counted ten times or more. The chain has TRBV6-2 or TRBV6-3 and TRBJ2-1; 10 bases match TRBD1. With 5 bases clipped from V and 7 bases from J, the junction kept 8 bases outside the gene matches. CDR1 is MNHEY and CDR2 is SVGEGT in the germline V gene. The CDR3 length is 15 residues. CDR3 bases: TGTGCCAGCAGTGCCCGGGACAGGGGCTATAATGAGCAGTTCTTC. It translates to CASSARDRGYNEQFF.

This clonotype has ten or more counts. The chain is built from TRBV4-1 and TRBJ1-2, with 9 positions matching TRBD1. This CDR3 comprises 15 residues. V lost 4 bases to trimming and J lost 8 bases; unmatched junction nucleotides: 11. Germline V gene sequence: CDR1 MGHRA, CDR2 YSYEKL. The CDR3 DNA sequence: TGCGCCAGCAGCCCTGGCCGGGACAGGGTGCAAGGCTACACCTTC. Amino acids: CASSPGRDRVQGYTF.

This clonotype has just a few counts. CDR3 residues: CASSTQGSGELFF. In DNA form, the CDR3 reads TGTGCCAGCAGTACCCAGGGCTCCGGGGAGCTGTTTTTT. The chain links TRBV2 to TRBJ2-2; tentative D call: TRBD1 (5 bases). Between the trimmed V and J ends, which lost 5 bases and 6 bases, there was a span of 10 bases. The germline gives CDR1 SNHLY, CDR2 FYNNEI. CDR3 size: 13 residues.

This chain uses TRBV9 with TRBJ1-3; no firm D call. The CDR3 has 18 amino acids. Germline-derived CDR1 and CDR2 are SGDLS and YYNGEE. Trimming pared 0 bases from V and 0 bases from J, leaving 16 bases between. CDR3 DNA sequence: TGTGCCAGCAGCGTAGAACGTAGTTGGGCCGGCTCTGGAAACACCATATATTTT. Translating it yields CASSVERSWAGSGNTIYF.

The chain couples TRBV30 to TRBJ2-3; no definite D call. CDR1 and CDR2 (germline): GTSNPN, SVGIG (reference sequence). The germline V and J ends were trimmed by 0 bases and 3 bases, with 4 bases remaining between them. The CDR3 covers 12 residues. The CDR3 spells CAWSVGTDTQYF. CDR3 DNA sequence: TGTGCCTGGAGTGTGGGGACAGATACGCAGTATTTT.

This clonotype was counted at least ten times. The gene calls are TRBV6-5 and TRBJ2-3; perhaps TRBD1 as D (5 bases). Germline V gene lookup returns CDR1 MNHEY and CDR2 SVGAGI. Trimming took 4 bases from V and 4 from J, leaving 12 bases between them. This CDR3 is built from 14 residues. CDR3 nucleotide sequence: TGTGCCAGCAGTTCCGACAGAGGAGCAGATACGCAGTATTTT. Its protein is CASSSDRGADTQYF.

The chain joins TRBV29-1 to TRBJ1-4; a weak D match, TRBD1 (6 bases). V lost 7 bases to trimming and J lost 8 bases, with 14 bases between them. The CDR3 sequence is 12 residues long. The germline V gene encodes CDR1 SQVTM and CDR2 ANQGSEA. This chain's CDR3 is CSAIGGGEKLFF. As DNA, the CDR3 is TGCAGCGCCATCGGGGGCGGGGAAAAACTGTTTTTT.

The table lists this clonotype with a few counts. V is TRBV29-1 and J is TRBJ2-3; 8 bases agree with TRBD1. Trimming cost V 6 bases and J 0 bases; bases outside gene matches: 14. The CDR3 is 17 amino acids. CDR1 and CDR2 from the germline V gene are SQVTM and ANQGSEA. CDR3 sequence: CSVEGDRMGTSTDTQYF. CDR3 DNA sequence: TGCAGCGTGGAGGGGGACAGGATGGGAACTAGCACAGATACGCAGTATTTT.

This chain uses TRBV13 with TRBJ2-1; possible D gene TRBD2, 7 bases. This CDR3 is built from 16 residues. The germline gives CDR1 PRHDT, CDR2 FYEKMQ (reference sequence). V lost 5 bases and J lost 6, with 20 bases in between. CDR3 DNA: TGTGCCAGCAGCGTCCGTAGGGGGGGCGCCTTCAATGAGCAGTTCTTC. As protein: CASSVRRGGAFNEQFF.

This sequence joins TRBV6-5 and TRBJ2-2; a possible D gene is TRBD1 (6 bases). Trimming cost V 7 bases and J 4 bases, with 16 bases left between them. The CDR3 length is 15 residues. Germline-derived CDR1 and CDR2 are MNHEY and SVGAGI. The DNA for the CDR3 is TGTGCCAGCAACCCGAAGGGGGTCGGCACCGGGGAGCTGTTTTTT. It translates to CASNPKGVGTGELFF.